Listed below are T cell receptor beta chains from one sample, sequenced in a study of blood T cell repertoires in COVID-19. TCRdb's table, derived via immunoSEQ multiplex PCR, lists solely in-frame clones and lacks some. Found here are more than 90,000 clones, roughly 72% of them singletons; the top ten hold just under 25%. Sequenced: peripheral blood. The origin of the receptors is an older woman in a cohort sampled during active or convalescent COVID-19. CDR3s include the opening cysteine and the closing phenylalanine or tryptophan. The order of the fields is clone size, J gene, V gene, D gene, CDR3 protein, CDR3 DNA. A D gene is named only where the DNA matches it firmly. A clone size is listed for some rows: how often the clone was seen (once, few, many), or a class if it is expanded.

size: NA; J: TRBJ2-1; V: TRBV7-3; D: NA; CDR3: CASSLMGGYNEQFF; DNA: TGTGCCAGCAGCTTAATGGGGGGATACAATGAGCAGTTCTTC
size: NA; J: TRBJ2-1; V: TRBV5-8; D: TRBD2; CDR3: CASSLGRLAGGHEQFF; DNA: TGTGCCAGCAGCTTGGGTCGACTAGCGGGGGGGCATGAGCAGTTCTTC
size: NA; J: TRBJ1-5; V: TRBV19; D: TRBD1; CDR3: CATAGGFGNQPQHF; DNA: TGTGCCACTGCAGGGGGTTTCGGCAATCAGCCCCAGCATTTT
size: NA; J: TRBJ2-1; V: TRBV27; D: NA; CDR3: CASSPKSRGGRVAEQFF; DNA: TGTGCCAGCAGTCCAAAATCTAGGGGAGGACGCGTCGCAGAGCAGTTCTTC
size: NA; J: TRBJ1-2; V: TRBV2; D: TRBD1; CDR3: CASSFKAGQGVYTF; DNA: TGTGCCAGCAGTTTTAAAGCGGGACAGGGCGTCTACACCTTC
size: NA; J: TRBJ2-3; V: TRBV5-1; D: TRBD2; CDR3: CASSSRGVGTDTQYF; DNA: TGCGCCAGCAGCTCACGGGGGGTCGGCACAGATACGCAGTATTTT
size: NA; J: TRBJ1-1; V: TRBV6-5; D: NA; CDR3: CASTKRVYGEAFF; DNA: TGTGCCAGCACCAAGCGGGTATACGGTGAAGCTTTCTTT
size: NA; J: TRBJ2-3; V: TRBV27; D: TRBD2; CDR3: CASSLLPSGGSTDTQYF; DNA: TGTGCCAGCAGTTTATTGCCTAGCGGCGGAAGCACAGATACGCAGTATTTT
size: NA; J: TRBJ2-3; V: TRBV7-8; D: NA; CDR3: CASSLRERRTDTQYF; DNA: TGTGCCAGCAGCTTAAGGGAGCGGCGCACAGATACGCAGTATTTT
size: NA; J: TRBJ2-7; V: TRBV14; D: TRBD1; CDR3: CASSPNRGKGEQYF; DNA: TGTGCCAGCAGCCCCAACAGGGGCAAGGGCGAGCAGTACTTC
size: few; J: TRBJ2-5; V: TRBV19; D: TRBD1; CDR3: CASSLLGGIETQYF; DNA: TGTGCCAGTAGCCTCCTAGGGGGCATCGAGACCCAGTACTTC
size: NA; J: TRBJ2-5; V: TRBV20-1; D: NA; CDR3: CSARRGETQYF; DNA: TGCAGTGCACGCAGAGGGGAGACCCAGTACTTC
size: NA; J: TRBJ2-3; V: TRBV25-1; D: NA; CDR3: CASSGPGYTDTQYF; DNA: TGTGCCAGCAGTGGCCCAGGGTACACAGATACGCAGTATTTT
size: few; J: TRBJ1-1; V: TRBV4-1; D: NA; CDR3: CASSQNSNTEAFF; DNA: TGCGCCAGCAGCCAAAACAGCAACACTGAAGCTTTCTTT
size: NA; J: TRBJ1-2; V: TRBV29-1; D: NA; CDR3: CSVATGTNYGYTF; DNA: TGCAGCGTGGCTACAGGGACCAACTATGGCTACACCTTC
size: NA; J: TRBJ1-6; V: TRBV5-5; D: TRBD1; CDR3: CASSAPGQGNSPLHF; DNA: TGTGCCAGCAGCGCCCCGGGACAGGGTAATTCACCCCTCCACTTT
size: NA; J: TRBJ1-1; V: TRBV15; D: TRBD1; CDR3: CATSRWGQGPTEAFF; DNA: TGTGCCACCAGCAGATGGGGACAGGGACCCACTGAAGCTTTCTTT